A single sample gave rise to the 26 T cell receptor beta chains below, sequenced in a study of CD8 T cells in ankylosing spondylitis. Antigen specificity for these receptors is unknown. Using its own MiXCR run on the 5' RACE reads, TCRdb lists one record per CDR3 protein. The sample lists about 400,000 distinct CDR3 sequences; approximately 20% were seen once. Study-wide results and caveats: Ankylosing spondylitis blood seemed to carry a telltale TCR beta motif made of under ten highly homologous variants.

The sequenced sample consisted of blood, either unsorted or a sorted T cell fraction (not recorded which). These receptors came from a male donor with ankylosing spondylitis.

The rearrangement uses TRBV14 and TRBJ1-2, with D perhaps TRBD1 (5 bases). In germline, CDR1 is SGHDN, CDR2 FVKESK. Trimming took off 5 bases at V and 2 bases at J, with 12 bases between the two ends. There are 14 residues in the CDR3. The CDR3 is CASSYRDENYGYTF. The CDR3 DNA is TGTGCCAGCAGCTACCGGGACGAAAACTATGGCTACACCTTC.

This clonotype has a count of ten or more. This chain links TRBV2 with TRBJ2-2; D is unresolved. The CDR3 sequence is 14 residues long. The germline CDR1 and CDR2 sequences are SNHLY and FYNNEI. V was clipped by 3 bases and J by 3 bases, with 8 bases between them. CDR3 residues: CASSDRPDTGELFF. In nucleotides, the CDR3 is TGTGCCAGCAGTGACAGGCCAGACACCGGGGAGCTGTTTTTT.

This clonotype appeared a few times. This chain joins TRBV7-3 and TRBJ2-3, with 9 bases aligning to TRBD2. Trimming cost V 5 bases and J 5 bases; bases outside gene matches: 11. This CDR3 is built from 16 residues. The germline V gene encodes CDR1 SGHTA and CDR2 FQGTGA. In DNA form, the CDR3 reads TGTGCCAGCAGCGCCACCTCCGCGGGAGGGGTAGATACGCAGTATTTT. It encodes CASSATSAGGVDTQYF.

A few counts support this clonotype. The chain carries TRBV12-3 or TRBV12-4 and TRBJ2-1; 9 nucleotides match TRBD1. The CDR3 consists of 14 residues. V was pared by 8 bases and J by 4 bases, with 6 bases of the junction left unmatched. The CDR3 sequence is CASETGGAYNEQFF. As DNA, the CDR3 is TGTGCCAGCGAAACAGGGGGCGCGTACAATGAGCAGTTCTTC.

This chain joins TRBV10-3 and TRBJ2-2; perhaps TRBD2 as D (6 bases). Germline CDR1 is ENHRY and CDR2 is SYGVKD. With 7 bases removed from V and 5 bases from J, the gap between germline ends came to 17 bases. CDR3 length equals 15 residues. In nucleotides, the CDR3 is TGTGCCATCATTAGCGGTCAAAGGGAGACCGGGGAGCTGTTTTTT. As protein: CAIISGQRETGELFF.

J is TRBJ2-5 and V is TRBV2; 7 bases are shared with TRBD1. The CDR3 runs to 16 residues. CDR1 SNHLY and CDR2 FYNNEI come from the germline V gene. J lost 1 base, V lost 6 bases, and 11 bases had no gene match. CDR3 sequence: CASRLGQARFQETQYF. In DNA form, the CDR3 reads TGTGCCAGCAGATTAGGACAGGCGAGATTCCAAGAGACCCAGTACTTC.

The chain links TRBV28 to TRBJ2-7; D remains ambiguous. The CDR3 length is 14 residues. Germline CDR1 is MDHEN and CDR2 is SYDVKM. The V end was cut by 5 bases, the J end by 2 bases, with 13 bases between. The CDR3 DNA is TGTGCCAGCAGTCCTGGATGGCGGACCTACGAGCAGTACTTC. Amino acid sequence: CASSPGWRTYEQYF.

Only a few counts were recorded for this clonotype. This chain joins TRBV5-5 and TRBJ2-1, with a possible D match to TRBD2 (5 bases). Trimming pared 5 bases from V and 6 bases from J, leaving 18 bases between. Per the germline V gene, CDR1 is SGHKS and CDR2 is YYEKEE (reference sequence). The CDR3 extends over 15 amino acids. As DNA, the CDR3 is TGTGCCAGCAGACCCCCCACCGCTAGCACCAATGAGCAGTTCTTC. Its translation is CASRPPTASTNEQFF.

At least ten counts were recorded for this clonotype. The rearrangement links TRBV18 to TRBJ2-5; D call uncertain. Trimming pared 2 bases from V and 3 bases from J, leaving 1 base between. The germline V gene has CDR1 KGHSH and CDR2 LQKENI. CDR3 length: 11 residues. The CDR3 here is CASSPEETQYF. The CDR3 nucleotides read TGTGCCAGCTCACCAGAAGAGACCCAGTACTTC.

This clonotype was picked up a small number of times. This chain connects TRBV5-1 to TRBJ2-1; 11 nucleotides agree with TRBD2. The CDR3 sequence is 17 residues long. The junction had 9 bases not matched to a gene; V was cut back by 0 bases and J by 7 bases. From germline, CDR1 is SGHRS and CDR2 YFSETQ. CDR3 sequence: CASSLVGGLADTNEQFF. In DNA, the CDR3 is TGCGCCAGCAGCTTGGTGGGGGGACTAGCGGATACAAATGAGCAGTTCTTC.

The chain links TRBV12-3 or TRBV12-4 to TRBJ1-2, with TRBD1 matching 8 bases. The CDR3 totals 16 residues. The trim removed 5 bases at V and 0 bases at J, leaving 8 bases unmatched. The CDR3 sequence: CASSPGTGSTNYGYTF. The CDR3 region has the DNA TGTGCCAGCAGTCCCGGGACAGGCTCCACTAACTATGGCTACACCTTC.

The chain uses TRBV7-2 and TRBJ2-2; 7 nucleotides align to TRBD1. V was clipped by 5 bases and J by 4 bases; unmatched bases: 10. From germline, CDR1 is SGHTA and CDR2 FQGNSA. This CDR3 has 16 residues. CDR3 sequence reads: CASSPSGRGRTGELFF. The DNA of the CDR3 is TGTGCCAGCAGCCCCTCGGGTAGGGGGCGCACCGGGGAGCTGTTTTTT.

This chain uses TRBV7-3 with TRBJ2-7; D perhaps matches TRBD2 (5 bases). V was cut by 2 bases and J by 0 bases, with 11 bases left in between. The CDR3 loop spans 15 amino acids. Looked up from germline, CDR1 is SGHTA and CDR2 is FQGTGA. The CDR3 reads CASSLDGVSSYEQYF. The CDR3 nucleotides are TGTGCCAGCAGCTTAGACGGGGTGAGCTCCTACGAGCAGTACTTC.

On this clonotype: A read error may produce the germline difference seen at one junction end. The chain couples TRBV29-1 to TRBJ2-3; 7 bases align to TRBD2. Germline CDR1 reads SQVTM; CDR2 reads ANQGSEA. The CDR3 is 14 residues long. This CDR3 is CSVDLLASTDTKYF. CDR3 nucleotide sequence: TGCAGCGTGGATCTACTAGCGAGCACAGATACGAAGTATTTT.

The rearrangement joins TRBV29-1 to TRBJ2-3; 7 positions match TRBD2. CDR1 and CDR2 (germline): SQVTM, ANQGSEA. CDR3 length: 14 amino acids. Germline trimming cut 6 bases from V and 6 bases from J; bases unmatched to any gene: 12. CDR3 loop: CSVGFGGSGDTQYF. CDR3 nucleotides: TGCAGCGTGGGATTCGGGGGGAGTGGCGATACGCAGTATTTT.

The rearrangement links TRBV5-1 to TRBJ2-2; TRBD1 might be the D (5 bases). Trimming took 0 bases from V and 4 from J, leaving 13 bases between them. The CDR3 consists of 16 residues. The germline gives CDR1 SGHRS, CDR2 YFSETQ. CDR3 DNA sequence: TGCGCCAGCAGCTTGGCCCAGGGCGGTGGCACCGGGGAGCTGTTTTTT. Protein sequence: CASSLAQGGGTGELFF.

This clonotype was recorded a few times. The chain is built from TRBV5-1 and TRBJ2-1; D tentatively fits TRBD1 or TRBD2 (7 bases each). CDR3 size: 16 residues. Germline V gene lookup returns CDR1 SGHRS and CDR2 YFSETQ. Trimming cost V 3 bases and J 4 bases, with 17 bases left between them. CDR3 protein: CASSSRQGGDYNEQFF. DNA for the CDR3: TGCGCCAGCAGCTCCCGTCAGGGGGGGGATTACAATGAGCAGTTCTTC.

This clonotype was counted at least ten times. This chain links TRBV5-1 with TRBJ2-1; 9 positions match TRBD2. In germline, CDR1 is SGHRS, CDR2 YFSETQ. The trim removed 0 bases at V and 0 bases at J, leaving 4 bases unmatched. CDR3 length: 17 residues. For the CDR3, the DNA is TGCGCCAGCAGCTTGGCTAGCGGGACTAACTCCTACAATGAGCAGTTCTTC. Translated: CASSLASGTNSYNEQFF.

The chain joins TRBV24-1 to TRBJ2-1, with 8 bases fitting TRBD2. The V gene end was trimmed by 3 bases and the J gene end by 7 bases; junction bases not matched to a gene: 7. This CDR3 is built from 15 residues. The germline CDR1 and CDR2 sequences are KGHDR and SFDVKD. CDR3 sequence reads: CATSDRKRERNEQFF. As DNA, the CDR3 is TGTGCCACCAGTGATAGAAAGCGGGAGAGGAATGAGCAGTTCTTC.

V usage is TRBV10-3 and J usage is TRBJ2-3; D unclear. CDR1 and CDR2 (germline): ENHRY, SYGVKD. Trimming left V 4 bases short and J 2 bases short, with 4 bases between. The CDR3 is 12 residues long. The CDR3 DNA follows: TGTGCCATCAGTGTGTCCACAGATACGCAGTATTTT. Residues: CAISVSTDTQYF.

This clonotype was recorded at least ten times. V is TRBV5-6 and J is TRBJ2-5; D is unclear. CDR1 and CDR2 from the germline V gene are SGHDT and YYEEEE. This CDR3 has 15 amino acids. Trimming removed 1 base at V and 4 bases at J, with 14 bases between. The CDR3, as DNA: TGTGCCAGCAGCTTGAAGTTTGTAGACCCAGAGACCCAGTACTTC. Its protein product is CASSLKFVDPETQYF.

CDR3 coding DNA: TGTGCCAGCACCCCCAAGTGGGTAAACAATGAGCAGTTCTTC. The encoded protein is CASTPKWVNNEQFF. The gene calls are TRBV11-2 and TRBJ2-1; D gene uncertain. Germline V gene data show CDR1 as SGHAT and CDR2 as FQNNGV. With 7 bases removed from V and 5 bases from J, the gap between germline ends came to 15 bases. The CDR3 extends over 14 amino acids.

This chain links TRBV6-1 with TRBJ2-1; 9 nucleotides line up with TRBD1. CDR3 length equals 14 residues. From germline, CDR1 is MNHNS and CDR2 SASEGT. Trimming at V came to 5 bases and at J to 9 bases, leaving 8 bases not matched to a gene. In nucleotides, the CDR3 is TGTGCCAGCAGTAAAATACAGGGGGCGGGTGAGCAGTTCTTC. Its translation: CASSKIQGAGEQFF.

The chain combines TRBV20-1 with TRBJ2-2; 11 nucleotides match TRBD2. V lost 3 bases to trimming and J lost 5 bases; unmatched junction nucleotides: 5. The V gene's germline CDR1 is DFQATT and CDR2 SNEGSKA (reference sequence). CDR3 size: 15 residues. This CDR3 reads CSARSLAGVTGELFF. The DNA for the CDR3 is TGCAGTGCTAGGTCACTAGCGGGAGTTACCGGGGAGCTGTTTTTT.

The V gene is TRBV18, the J gene TRBJ1-1; D is undetermined. Germline-derived CDR1 and CDR2 are KGHSH and LQKENI. The CDR3 runs to 14 residues. V lost 2 bases, J lost 1 base, and 8 bases lay in between. CDR3 bases: TGTGCCAGCTCACCAAGTAAAACGAACACTGAAGCTTTCTTT. This translates into CASSPSKTNTEAFF.

In this sample, this clonotype turned up a few times. This sequence joins TRBV5-1 and TRBJ2-7; D tentatively reads TRBD1 or TRBD2 (5 bases each). Trimming removed 0 bases from V and 0 bases from J, with 10 bases in between. The CDR3 contains 15 residues. Germline lookup yields CDR1 SGHRS and CDR2 YFSETQ. The CDR3 sequence is CASSLDSGSSYEQYF. CDR3 in DNA: TGCGCCAGCAGCTTGGATTCAGGGAGCTCCTACGAGCAGTACTTC. Combining the CDR3 with reference TRBV5-1 and TRBJ2-7 gives the whole variable domain KAGVTQTPRYLIKTRGQQVTLSCSPISGHRSVSWYQQTPGQGLQFLFEYFSETQRNKGNFPGRFSGRQFSNSRSEMNVSTLELGDSALYLCASSLDSGSSYEQYFGPGTRLTVT.